Listed here are 19 T cell receptor beta chains from one sample, sequenced in a study of T cell changes during pregnancy in multiple sclerosis. The protocol was immunoSEQ multiplex PCR, while the TCRdb copy is restricted to in-frame clones and leaves out a portion. Of 95,000 to 110,000 clones in the sample, around 94% are singletons; the top ten hold about 0.89%. The sample here was peripheral blood, taken after pregnancy. These TCRs come from a female donor with multiple sclerosis, enrolled in a pregnancy study.

The chain has TRBV5-1 and TRBJ1-1, with D possibly being TRBD1 (6 bases). Between the trimmed V and J ends, which lost 1 base and 6 bases, there was a span of 16 bases. The germline V gene encodes CDR1 SGHRS and CDR2 YFSETQ. The CDR3 spans 15 residues. The CDR3 region is CASSLPPGGAAEAFF. CDR3 sequence (DNA): TGCGCCAGCAGCTTGCCCCCGGGGGGGGCCGCTGAAGCTTTCTTT.

The chain joins TRBV28 to TRBJ2-7; 9 bases are shared with TRBD2. The CDR3 has 16 residues. CDR1 is MDHEN, CDR2 SYDVKM, per germline. Unmatched junction bases numbered 11, after V lost 8 bases and J lost 0 bases. The CDR3 loop is CASLGGASGASYEQYF. The CDR3, as DNA: TGTGCCAGCCTAGGCGGGGCTAGCGGGGCCTCCTACGAGCAGTACTTC.

The chain carries TRBV19 and TRBJ2-7; the match to TRBD2 covers 8 bases. Per germline, CDR1 LNHDA and CDR2 SQIVND (reference sequence). The CDR3 contains 16 residues. Trimming took 5 bases from V and 3 from J; bases not matched to a gene: 12. In nucleotides, the CDR3 is TGTGCCAGTAGTCCTCTGAATCTAGCGGGCTTCTACGAGCAGTACTTC. Translation: CASSPLNLAGFYEQYF.

This clone was seen only once. V gene TRBV19 combines with J gene TRBJ2-4, with 8 bases lining up with TRBD2. The germline CDR1 and CDR2 sequences are LNHDA and SQIVND (reference sequence). This CDR3 region has 14 residues. The junction had 7 bases not matched to a gene; V was cut back by 6 bases and J by 6 bases. The CDR3 DNA reads TGTGCCAGTAGCGGGGGGGATGTGAGAAACATTCAGTACTTC. It specifies CASSGGDVRNIQYF.

The chain joins TRBV12-5 to TRBJ1-5; a possible D gene is TRBD1 (5 bases). From germline, CDR1 is LGHNT and CDR2 FRNRAP. Trimming left V 3 bases short and J 7 bases short, with 10 bases between. The length of the CDR3 is 13 residues. The CDR3 reads CASGFKGKQPQHF. CDR3 DNA sequence: TGTGCTAGTGGTTTCAAGGGGAAACAGCCCCAGCATTTT.

This chain connects TRBV6-1 to TRBJ2-5; 9 bases are a match to TRBD1. CDR1 and CDR2 (germline): MNHNS, SASEGT. Trimming took 6 bases from V and 5 from J; bases not matched to a gene: 7. CDR3 length: 14 residues. CDR3 DNA: TGTGCCAGCAGACAACAGGGGGCGCGTGAGACCCAGTACTTC. It is translated as CASRQQGARETQYF.

As for this clone: At one end, the junction sequence differs from germline, possibly due to a read error. The V call is TRBV2, the J call TRBJ2-7, with 8 bases identical to TRBD2. The CDR3 contains 14 residues. The germline V gene encodes CDR1 SNHLY and CDR2 FYNNEI. CDR3 sequence (DNA): TGTGCCAGCAGTCAAGCGGGAGTTGCCTACGAGCAGTACTTC. It is translated as CASSQAGVAYEQYF.

The chain carries TRBV29-1 and TRBJ2-3; perhaps TRBD2 as D (6 bases). Germline CDR1 SQVTM, CDR2 ANQGSEA. The CDR3 is 17 amino acids. The V and J ends lost 1 base and 4 bases respectively, with 21 bases between them. Written as DNA, the CDR3 is TGCAGCGTTGAAGGCCTGGTGGGGGGTCCACGGGCAGATACGCAGTATTTT. Translation gives CSVEGLVGGPRADTQYF.

This clone has just one count. CDR3 region: CASSVARLSNTGELFF. The CDR3 DNA reads TGTGCCAGCAGCGTAGCTCGACTTTCTAACACCGGGGAGCTGTTTTTT. The V and J genes are TRBV9 and TRBJ2-2, with no clear D. Germline V gene lookup returns CDR1 SGDLS and CDR2 YYNGEE. CDR3 length: 16 amino acids. Trimming removed 0 bases at V and 2 bases at J, with 11 bases between.

The rearrangement joins TRBV6-1 to TRBJ2-2; unclear D gene. CDR3 size: 14 residues. Germline V gene sequence: CDR1 MNHNS, CDR2 SASEGT. V dropped 6 bases and J dropped 0 bases, with 8 bases sitting between them. CDR3 loop: CASRERANTGELFF. Here the CDR3 DNA reads TGTGCCAGCAGAGAGAGAGCGAACACCGGGGAGCTGTTTTTT.

The rearrangement links TRBV13 to TRBJ2-7; TRBD1 aligns across 8 bases. CDR3 length equals 15 residues. V lost 5 bases and J lost 0; bases outside the gene matches: 6. From germline, CDR1 is PRHDT and CDR2 FYEKMQ (reference sequence). Here the CDR3 reads CASSPRDRPSYEQYF. The CDR3 DNA is TGTGCCAGCAGCCCGAGGGACAGGCCCTCCTACGAGCAGTACTTC.

The genes are TRBV5-8 and TRBJ1-1; weak D call: TRBD1 (6 bases). Trimming took 4 bases from V and 0 from J, leaving 10 bases between them. The CDR3 has 14 residues. Germline V gene data show CDR1 as SGHTS and CDR2 as YDEGEE. CDR3 coding DNA: TGTGCCAGCAGCGGGGACATCATGAACACTGAAGCTTTCTTT. This encodes CASSGDIMNTEAFF. The whole variable domain, filled in from reference TRBV5-8 and TRBJ1-1, reads EAGVTQSPTHLIKTRGQQATLRCSPISGHTSVYWYQQALGLGLQFLLWYDEGEERNRGNFPPRFSGRQFPNYSSELNVNALELEDSALYLCASSGDIMNTEAFFGQGTRLTVV.

The rearrangement joins TRBV5-1 to TRBJ1-1; TRBD1 matches at 8 bases. The trim removed 4 bases at V and 1 base at J, leaving 6 bases unmatched. CDR1 and CDR2 from the germline V gene are SGHRS and YFSETQ. This CDR3 is built from 15 residues. CDR3 DNA sequence: TGCGCCAGCAGCCAACGGACAGGGAGGAACACTGAAGCTTTCTTT. As protein: CASSQRTGRNTEAFF.

The chain recombines TRBV7-9 with TRBJ2-1; 9 bases are shared with TRBD1. The CDR3 totals 15 residues. Germline V gene lookup returns CDR1 SEHNR and CDR2 FQNEAQ (reference sequence). V shed 4 bases, J shed 10 bases, and the junction held 11 bases outside the gene matches. CDR3 sequence reads: CASSSPGTGINEQFF. The CDR3 DNA reads as TGTGCCAGCAGCTCCCCCGGGACAGGGATTAACGAGCAGTTCTTC.

The rearrangement joins TRBV28 to TRBJ2-3; 12 bases are shared with TRBD2. V gave up 5 bases and J gave up 1 base; unmatched junction bases: 4. The CDR3 covers 16 residues. The germline V gene encodes CDR1 MDHEN and CDR2 SYDVKM. The CDR3: CASSRRLAGGTDTQYF. The CDR3 DNA sequence: TGTGCCAGCAGTCGACGACTAGCGGGAGGCACAGATACGCAGTATTTT.

This clone came up once. V is TRBV11-2 and J is TRBJ1-6; unclear D gene. The V end lost 5 bases, the J end lost 10 bases, and 9 bases lay between the germline ends. This CDR3 spans 12 amino acids. Germline CDR1 and CDR2: SGHAT and FQNNGV. The CDR3 coding sequence is TGTGCCAGCAGCCTAGTATCCTCACCCCTCCACTTT. Translated, it gives CASSLVSSPLHF.

This clone was found once. The V gene is TRBV7-3, the J gene TRBJ1-2; TRBD1 is a possible D gene (6 bases). V gave up 6 bases and J gave up 2 bases, with 13 bases separating them. The CDR3 length is 14 residues. From germline, CDR1 is SGHTA and CDR2 FQGTGA. The DNA for the CDR3 is TGTGCCAGCAGTTTGGACAGCCTCAACTATGGCTACACCTTC. It specifies CASSLDSLNYGYTF. Complete variable domain (other parts from reference TRBV7-3 and TRBJ1-2): GAGVSQTPSNKVTEKGKYVELRCDPISGHTALYWYRQSLGQGPEFLIYFQGTGAADDSGLPNDRFFAVRPEGSVSTLKIQRTERGDSAVYLCASSLDSLNYGYTFGSGTRLTVV.

This clone was recorded a few times. This CDR3 is CASSPAEAGALHF. In nucleotides, the CDR3 is TGTGCCAGCTCCCCAGCCGAGGCCGGGGCCCTCCACTTT. The chain couples TRBV2 to TRBJ1-6, with D uncertain. Germline assignment: CDR1 SNHLY and CDR2 FYNNEI. The CDR3 loop spans 13 amino acids. V gave up 8 bases and J gave up 14 bases, with 19 bases separating them.

The rearrangement links TRBV28 to TRBJ2-3; TRBD1 agrees at 7 bases. The CDR3 runs 14 residues. Unmatched junction bases numbered 4, after V lost 3 bases and J lost 4 bases. CDR1 and CDR2 (germline): MDHEN, SYDVKM. In nucleotides, the CDR3 is TGTGCCAGCAGTTTGAGGGGGCTCGCAGATACGCAGTATTTT. It yields the protein CASSLRGLADTQYF.